The present T cell receptor beta chain was sequenced within a study of cytomegalovirus exposure and HLA in healthy donors. Primers included in the PCR were 60 Vbeta and 13 Jbeta primers. The data were produced by immunoSEQ multiplex PCR, yet TCRdb's version contains in-frame clones alone and is incomplete. The sample yields 100,000 to 150,000 clones, approximately 10% seen once. This clone was detected only a few times. The antigen is unknown. The V and J ends lost 2 bases and 11 bases, in that order; junction bases with no gene match: 8. The CDR3 is 14 residues long. Germline V CDR1 and CDR2: LNHDA, SQIVND (reference sequence). Study-level points and caveats: In a later analysis, at a false discovery rate of 0.05, 15,000 to 20,000 TCR beta sequences were associated with HLA alleles. Later analysis indicated greater clonal expansion among HLA-associated TCR beta chains than among equally common other chains. Roughly uniform depth of sequencing across donors was assumed in presence/absence analyses. Analysis was carried out at a later point, and it linked a missense DCLRE1C variant to TCR beta V- and J-gene trimming.

The rearrangement uses TRBV19 and TRBJ1-1; 10 bases fit TRBD1. The TCR was taken from a woman in her late teens or twenties in good health and CMV-seropositive. The sample was PBMCs. The CDR3 region has the DNA TGTGCCAGTAGTATAAAGGGACAGGGGCTAGAGGCTTTCTTT. It specifies CASSIKGQGLEAFF. The full variable domain, rest sourced from reference TRBV19 and TRBJ1-1, is DGGITQSPKYLFRKEGQNVTLSCEQNLNHDAMYWYRQDPGQGLRLIYYSQIVNDFQKGDIAEGYSVSREKKESFPLTVTSAQKNPTAFYLCASSIKGQGLEAFFGQGTRLTVV.